One sample yielded the 11 T cell receptor beta chains listed below, sequenced in a study of Ad26.COV2.S vaccination and SARS-CoV-2 variants. Clones were read by immunoSEQ multiplex PCR, and TCRdb kept only the in-frame ones, dropping some. The sample contains some 180,000 clones, roughly nine tenths of which appear only once. This material consisted of peripheral blood, taken after recovery from COVID-19. The receptor source for this set is a human donor who had recovered from COVID-19.

The rearrangement joins TRBV5-1 to TRBJ2-1, with D tentatively TRBD1 or TRBD2 (5 bases each). Germline CDR1 is SGHRS and CDR2 is YFSETQ. The CDR3 runs to 15 residues. Trimming removed 5 bases from V and 4 bases from J, with 16 bases in between. Here the CDR3 DNA reads TGCGCCAGCAGTTCCCGGGACGGTTTGTACAATGAGCAGTTCTTC. Protein: CASSSRDGLYNEQFF. Full variable domain (outside the CDR3, taken from reference TRBV5-1 and TRBJ2-1): KAGVTQTPRYLIKTRGQQVTLSCSPISGHRSVSWYQQTPGQGLQFLFEYFSETQRNKGNFPGRFSGRQFSNSRSEMNVSTLELGDSALYLCASSSRDGLYNEQFFGPGTRLTVL.

The V call is TRBV2, the J call TRBJ2-5; D uncertain. V was clipped by 6 bases and J by 1 base, with 9 bases between them. Looked up from germline, CDR1 is SNHLY and CDR2 is FYNNEI. This CDR3 is 13 amino acids long. The CDR3 sequence is CASRVNGQETQYF. The CDR3 bases are TGTGCCAGCAGGGTTAACGGCCAAGAGACCCAGTACTTC.

This clone has only a few counts. V usage is TRBV7-9 and J usage is TRBJ2-1; 13 positions agree with TRBD2. The CDR3 has 18 residues. V lost 4 bases, J lost 8 bases, and 14 bases stayed unmatched. Germline values: CDR1 SEHNR, CDR2 FQNEAQ (reference sequence). CDR3 residues: CASSSPLTSGRGEDEQFF. The CDR3 region has the DNA TGTGCCAGCAGCTCCCCTCTAACTAGCGGGAGGGGAGAGGATGAGCAGTTCTTC.

This clone was counted a few times. The chain has TRBV7-3 and TRBJ1-6; 9 bases align to TRBD1. Germline lookup yields CDR1 SGHTA and CDR2 FQGTGA. Losses at the gene ends were 4 bases for V and 6 bases for J; bases not matched to a gene: 10. The CDR3 sequence is 17 residues long. CDR3: CASSSDRGAAINSPLHF. In nucleotides, the CDR3 is TGTGCCAGCAGCTCGGACAGGGGAGCCGCTATTAATTCACCCCTCCACTTT.

The chain is built from TRBV5-8 and TRBJ1-5, with D tentatively TRBD1 (5 bases). Trimming shortened V by 4 bases and J by 3 bases, and 11 bases separated the two germline ends. The germline V gene encodes CDR1 SGHTS and CDR2 YDEGEE. The CDR3 totals 14 residues. CDR3 residues: CASSRGPSNQPQHF. The CDR3 DNA sequence: TGTGCCAGCAGCAGGGGTCCTTCCAATCAGCCCCAGCATTTT.

The chain recombines TRBV5-6 with TRBJ2-5, with a tentative D call TRBD1 (5 bases). The CDR3 loop spans 14 amino acids. With 5 bases removed from V and 3 bases from J, the gap between germline ends came to 14 bases. Per germline, CDR1 SGHDT and CDR2 YYEEEE. CDR3 residues: CASRGRRREETQYF. The CDR3, as DNA: TGTGCCAGCAGAGGAAGGCGCAGGGAAGAGACCCAGTACTTC.

DNA for the CDR3: TGTGCCAGCGGAAAGGGAGGCCCCTCCTACAATGAGCAGTTCTTC. Translated: CASGKGGPSYNEQFF. The rearrangement links TRBV6-5 to TRBJ2-1; a weak D match, TRBD2 (6 bases). CDR3 size: 15 residues. Germline CDR1 and CDR2: MNHEY and SVGAGI. V was trimmed by 8 bases and J by 0 bases, leaving 14 bases between them.

The chain combines TRBV5-5 with TRBJ2-3, with D unclear. The CDR3 is made up of 14 amino acids. Germline V gives CDR1 SGHKS, CDR2 YYEKEE (reference sequence). Between the trimmed V and J ends, which lost 0 bases and 1 base, there was a span of 6 bases. CDR3 nucleotide sequence: TGTGCCAGCAGCTTGGTTTCGCGCACAGATACGCAGTATTTT. Translating it yields CASSLVSRTDTQYF. The whole variable domain, remainder taken from reference TRBV5-5 and TRBJ2-3, is DAGVTQSPTHLIKTRGQQVTLRCSPISGHKSVSWYQQVLGQGPQFIFQYYEKEERGRGNFPDRFSARQFPNYSSELNVNALLLGDSALYLCASSLVSRTDTQYFGPGTRLTVL.

This clone was observed a single time. The V and J genes are TRBV6-5 and TRBJ2-1, with D possibly matching TRBD1 (5 bases). CDR1 MNHEY and CDR2 SVGAGI come from the germline V gene. Trimming cost V 0 bases and J 8 bases, with 8 bases left between them. The CDR3 has 13 amino acids. CDR3 loop: CASSYSGLHEQFF. In DNA, the CDR3 is TGTGCCAGCAGTTACTCGGGGCTACATGAGCAGTTCTTC.

The chain joins TRBV19 to TRBJ2-1, with 8 bases lining up with TRBD2. Germline loops: CDR1 LNHDA, CDR2 SQIVND (reference sequence). The CDR3 has 14 residues. Germline trimming cut 1 base from V and 7 bases from J; bases unmatched to any gene: 3. The CDR3 DNA reads TGTGCCAGTAGTATAGCGGGGGGGCGGAATGAGCAGTTCTTC. This translates into CASSIAGGRNEQFF.

The chain recombines TRBV6-5 with TRBJ1-4; a possible D gene is TRBD1 (6 bases). Per the germline V gene, CDR1 is MNHEY and CDR2 is SVGAGI. V lost 6 bases and J lost 3, with 14 bases in between. The CDR3 sequence is 15 residues long. The CDR3 sequence is CASRPDRNPNEKLFF. In DNA form, the CDR3 reads TGTGCCAGCAGACCAGACAGGAACCCTAATGAAAAACTGTTTTTT.